The sequence of this T cell receptor (beta chain) was determined in a study of monozygotic twins with inflammatory bowel disease. Overall study results and limits: Patients received differing immunosuppressive treatments, which may have added variability to their repertoires. A reduction in TCRbeta diversity (inverse Simpson) was seen in IBD patients relative to healthy co-twins.

Isolation of total RNA was performed on whole blood, with no prior T cell sorting. For this clonotype: What it recognizes is unknown.

The CDR3 sequence is 13 residues long. The germline gives CDR1 SNHLY, CDR2 FYNNEI. TCRdb reprocessed the 5' RACE reads, with one entry per CDR3 protein and no DNA. The repertoire table contains approximately 110,000 distinct CDR3 sequences. The source material was blood. The sequence was obtained from a human donor with ulcerative colitis or Crohn's disease, or a healthy co-twin of an affected twin (not recorded which). The chain is built from TRBV2 and TRBJ2-5; TCRdb reports TRBD1, a call that lacks DNA to check it against. CDR3 region: CASSVEGVETQYF.